This TCR beta chain emerged from a study of cytotoxic CD8 clonotypes in ibrutinib-treated CLL. Regarding the study as a whole: Clonality increased at ibrutinib response and stayed stable in sustained remission. At progression, however, it fell back toward baseline. Sustained-remission and progressing patients were not sampled at matched times.

Here immunoSEQ multiplex PCR was the method, and the copy in TCRdb shows in-frame clones only, minus some. The sample lists around 200,000 clones; just under 80% were seen once. In germline, CDR1 is SGHAT, CDR2 FQNNGV. J lost 7 bases, V lost 1 base, and 7 bases had no gene match. This CDR3 has 15 residues. Concerning this clone: As yet, its antigen is unknown.

Sample: PBMCs, taken after 12 months of ibrutinib treatment. This sequence originates from a human donor with chronic lymphocytic leukemia. The V and J genes are TRBV11-2 and TRBJ1-2; 9 nucleotides line up with TRBD1. CDR3 bases: TGTGCCAGCAGCTTAGGCCGGGACAGGGCAGGTGGCTACACCTTC. Translating gives CASSLGRDRAGGYTF.